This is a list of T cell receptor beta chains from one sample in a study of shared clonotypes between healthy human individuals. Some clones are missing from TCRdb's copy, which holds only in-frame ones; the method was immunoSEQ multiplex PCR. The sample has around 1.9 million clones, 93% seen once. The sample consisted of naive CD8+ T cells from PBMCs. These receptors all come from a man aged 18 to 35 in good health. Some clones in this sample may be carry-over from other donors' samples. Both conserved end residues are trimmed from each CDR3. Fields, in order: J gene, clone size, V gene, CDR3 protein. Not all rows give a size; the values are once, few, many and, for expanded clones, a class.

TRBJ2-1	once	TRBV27	ASSFGPPSYNEQF
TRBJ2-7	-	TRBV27	ASSWATGHEQY
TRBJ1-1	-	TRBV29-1	SAGRTSGSSEAF
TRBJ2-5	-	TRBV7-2	ASSPWTSGGRETQY
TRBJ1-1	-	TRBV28	ASKGGGTEAF
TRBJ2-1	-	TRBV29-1	SVVWGAYEQF
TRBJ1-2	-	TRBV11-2	ASSGRGDGYT
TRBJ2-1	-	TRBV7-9	ASSLLTGASYNEQF
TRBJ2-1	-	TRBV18	ASSATGPPSYNEQF
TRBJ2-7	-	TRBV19	ASSVRTGGGYEQY
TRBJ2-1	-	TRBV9	ASSVAASGRRNEQF
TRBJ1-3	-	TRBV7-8	ASSNEVGTIY
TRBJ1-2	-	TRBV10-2	ASSDSTSYGYT
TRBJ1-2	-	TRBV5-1	ASSTTPRGYGYT
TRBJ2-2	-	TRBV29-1	SVGRGRVIGELF
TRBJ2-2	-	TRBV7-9	ASSFIIGGVGELF
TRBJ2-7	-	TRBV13	ASSLGLSEQY
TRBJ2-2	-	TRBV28	ASRTGLAGVGELF
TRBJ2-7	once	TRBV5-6	ASSLAGHRSSEQY
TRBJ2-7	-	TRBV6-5	ASNDGGSYEQY
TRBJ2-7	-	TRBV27	ASSLKRVAYEQY
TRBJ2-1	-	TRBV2	AREAGGSYNEQF